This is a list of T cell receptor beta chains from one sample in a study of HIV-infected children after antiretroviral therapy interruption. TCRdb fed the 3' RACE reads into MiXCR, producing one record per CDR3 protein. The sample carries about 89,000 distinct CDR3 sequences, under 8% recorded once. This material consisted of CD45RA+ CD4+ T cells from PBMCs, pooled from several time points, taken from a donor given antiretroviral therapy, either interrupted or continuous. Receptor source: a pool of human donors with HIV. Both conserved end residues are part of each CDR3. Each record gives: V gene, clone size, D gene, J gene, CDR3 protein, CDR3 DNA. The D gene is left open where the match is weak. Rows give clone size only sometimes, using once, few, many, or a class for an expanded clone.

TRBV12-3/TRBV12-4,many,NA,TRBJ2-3,CASRPTSVRAPYF,TGTGCCAGCAGACCGACTAGTGTAAGGGCCCCGTATTTT
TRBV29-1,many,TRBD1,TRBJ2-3,CSARIRDRGPTDTQYF,TGCAGCGCTCGGATCCGGGACAGGGGGCCTACAGATACGCAGTATTTT
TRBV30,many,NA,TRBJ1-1,CAWNNLMNTEAFF,TGTGCCTGGAATAACTTAATGAACACTGAAGCTTTCTTT
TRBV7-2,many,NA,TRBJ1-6,CASSPSTGSLHF,TGTGCCAGCAGCCCATCGACAGGATCCCTCCACTTT
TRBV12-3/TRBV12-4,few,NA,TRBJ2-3,CASRPRTESTDTQYF,TGTGCCAGCAGACCCAGGACGGAGAGCACAGATACGCAGTATTTT
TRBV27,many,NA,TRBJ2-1,CASSSSKKPGATNEQFF,TGTGCCAGCAGTTCCTCGAAAAAGCCGGGAGCGACAAATGAGCAGTTCTTC
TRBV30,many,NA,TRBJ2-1,CAWSVGGNNEQFF,TGTGCCTGGAGTGTAGGGGGGAACAATGAGCAGTTCTTC
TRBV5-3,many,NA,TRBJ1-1,CARAVNTEAFF,TGTGCCAGAGCAGTTAACACTGAAGCTTTCTTT
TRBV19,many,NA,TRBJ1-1,CASRVSGTQDEAFF,TGTGCCAGTAGGGTTTCCGGGACACAGGATGAAGCTTTCTTT
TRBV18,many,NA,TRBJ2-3,CASSYSGVTDTQYF,TGTGCCAGCTCATACTCCGGGGTGACAGATACGCAGTATTTT
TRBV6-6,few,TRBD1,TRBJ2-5,CASDDRASDTQYF,TGTGCCAGCGACGACAGGGCCTCAGACACCCAGTACTTT
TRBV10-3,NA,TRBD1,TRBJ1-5,CAISESFDRDQPQHF,TGTGCCATCAGTGAGTCGTTTGACAGGGATCAGCCCCAGCATTTT
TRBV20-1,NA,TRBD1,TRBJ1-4,CSAREAPGNRGREKLFF,TGCAGTGCTAGAGAGGCGCCTGGGAACAGGGGGCGGGAAAAACTGTTTTTT
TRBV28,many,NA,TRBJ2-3,CASSLNRALFTDTQYF,TGTGCCAGCAGTTTAAATAGGGCCCTTTTCACAGATACGCAGTATTTT
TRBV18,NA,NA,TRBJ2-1,CASSPGAGRNLNEQFF,TGTGCCAGCTCACCCGGGGCTGGAAGGAATCTTAATGAGCAGTTCTTC
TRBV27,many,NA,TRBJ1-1,CASSPHPRALTEAFF,TGTGCCAGCAGTCCCCACCCCAGGGCGCTTACTGAAGCTTTCTTT
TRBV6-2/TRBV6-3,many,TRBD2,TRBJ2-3,CASSPQSSGRPEIPTDTQYF,TGTGCCAGCAGTCCCCAATCTAGCGGGAGACCGGAGATTCCCACAGATACGCAGTATTTT
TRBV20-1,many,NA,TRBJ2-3,CSARDLTGLTDTQYF,TGCAGTGCTAGAGATCTGACGGGCCTCACAGATACGCAGTATTTT
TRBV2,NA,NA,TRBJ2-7,CASSDQGSTALGREQYF,TGTGCCAGCAGTGATCAGGGGTCGACGGCTCTTGGGCGGGAGCAGTACTTC
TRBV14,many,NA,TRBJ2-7,CASSQGTGNEQYF,TGTGCCAGCAGCCAAGGCACAGGGAATGAGCAGTACTTC
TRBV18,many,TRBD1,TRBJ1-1,CASSMTGGLVNTEAFF,TGTGCCAGCTCGATGACAGGGGGCTTGGTTAACACTGAAGCTTTCTTT
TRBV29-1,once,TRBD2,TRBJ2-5,CSVEEGIAGGTQYF,TGCAGCGTTGAAGAAGGGATAGCGGGGGGGACCCAGTACTTC
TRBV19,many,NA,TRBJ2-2,CATVGRGYTGELFF,TGTGCCACGGTTGGTAGGGGGTACACCGGGGAGCTGTTTTTT
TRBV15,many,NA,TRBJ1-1,CATSRDQQHTEAFF,TGTGCCACCAGCAGAGATCAGCAGCACACTGAAGCTTTCTTT
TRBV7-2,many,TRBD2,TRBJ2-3,CASSLVGLAGGTDTQYF,TGTGCCAGCAGCTTAGTGGGACTAGCGGGGGGAACAGATACGCAGTATTTT
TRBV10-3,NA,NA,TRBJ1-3,CAIRAREAGNTIYF,TGTGCCATCAGGGCCAGGGAAGCTGGAAACACCATATATTTT
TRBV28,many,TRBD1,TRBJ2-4,CASSLLRDRELAKNIQYF,TGTGCCAGCAGTTTATTACGGGACAGGGAACTAGCCAAAAACATTCAGTACTTC
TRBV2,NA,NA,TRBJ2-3,CASSALQATDTQYF,TGTGCCAGCAGTGCCCTCCAGGCCACAGATACGCAGTATTTT
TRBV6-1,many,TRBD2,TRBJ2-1,CASSRTSGHNEQFF,TGTGCCAGCAGTAGAACTAGCGGCCACAATGAGCAGTTCTTC
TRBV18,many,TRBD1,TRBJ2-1,CASSRDRGPYNEQFF,TGTGCCAGCTCTCGCGACAGGGGACCCTACAATGAGCAGTTCTTC
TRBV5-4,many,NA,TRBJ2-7,CAIQGEIHEQYF,TGTGCCATACAGGGAGAAATCCACGAGCAGTACTTC
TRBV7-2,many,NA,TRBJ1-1,CASSPDGMNTEAFF,TGTGCCAGCAGCCCCGACGGAATGAACACTGAAGCTTTCTTT
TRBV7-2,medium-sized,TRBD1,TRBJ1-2,CASSPTGGTDGYTF,TGTGCCAGCAGCCCGACAGGGGGAACTGATGGCTACACCTTC
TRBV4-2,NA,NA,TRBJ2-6,CASSQYSSGANVLTF,TGTGCCAGCAGCCAGTACAGCTCTGGGGCCAACGTCCTGACTTTC
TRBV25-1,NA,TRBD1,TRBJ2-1,CANLQGANEQFF,TGTGCCAATCTACAGGGGGCGAATGAGCAGTTCTTC
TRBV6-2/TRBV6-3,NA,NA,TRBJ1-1,CASKQTGGPNTEAFF,TGTGCCAGCAAACAAACGGGGGGCCCGAACACTGAAGCTTTCTTT
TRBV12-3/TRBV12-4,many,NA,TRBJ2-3,CASSSAGREFTDTQYF,TGTGCCAGCAGTTCCGCGGGTCGGGAATTCACAGATACGCAGTATTTT
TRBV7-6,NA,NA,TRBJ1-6,CASSLYVFNTGQHNSPIHF,TGTGCCAGCAGCTTATACGTATTTAACACAGGGCAGCATAATTCACCCATCCACTTT
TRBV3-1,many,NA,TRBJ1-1,CASSQGQGHTEAFF,TGTGCCAGCAGCCAAGGGCAGGGGCACACTGAAGCTTTCTTT
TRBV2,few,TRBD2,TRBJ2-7,CASSANSGLAGVNIVKQYF,TGTGCCAGCAGTGCAAACAGTGGGCTAGCGGGAGTTAACATCGTGAAGCAGTACTTC
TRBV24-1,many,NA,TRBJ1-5,CATSDPRTDSNQPQHF,TGTGCCACCAGTGACCCCCGGACAGATAGCAATCAGCCCCAGCATTTT
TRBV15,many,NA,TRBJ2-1,CATSLRLSSYNEQFF,TGTGCCACCAGCTTGCGACTTTCCTCCTACAATGAGCAGTTCTTC
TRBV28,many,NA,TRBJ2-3,CASRKGGAVDTQYF,TGTGCCAGCAGGAAAGGGGGAGCGGTTGATACGCAGTATTTT
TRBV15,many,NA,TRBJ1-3,CATSRDSPLSGNTIYF,TGTGCCACCAGCAGAGATTCTCCCCTCTCTGGAAACACCATATATTTT
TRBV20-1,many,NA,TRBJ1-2,CSARRQARDYGYTF,TGCAGTGCTAGAAGACAGGCGCGGGACTATGGCTACACCTTC
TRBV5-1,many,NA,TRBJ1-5,CASTGQPQHF,TGCGCCAGCACCGGTCAGCCCCAGCATTTT
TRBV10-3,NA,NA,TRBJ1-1,CAIAGEGNTEAFF,TGTGCCATCGCCGGTGAAGGGAACACTGAAGCTTTCTTT
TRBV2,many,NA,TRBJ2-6,CASVQDTSSGANVLTF,TGTGCCAGTGTTCAGGACACATCTTCCGGGGCCAACGTCCTGACTTTC
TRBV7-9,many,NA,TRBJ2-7,CASSSTGTGYEQYF,TGTGCCAGCAGCTCGACAGGTACAGGGTACGAGCAGTACTTC
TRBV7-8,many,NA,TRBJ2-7,CASSPQGWRIIRGEQYF,TGTGCCAGCAGCCCCCAGGGTTGGCGAATAATCCGTGGAGAGCAGTACTTC
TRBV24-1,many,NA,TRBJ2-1,CATSDPGHTFTHEQFF,TGTGCCACCAGTGATCCCGGACATACCTTTACGCATGAGCAGTTCTTC